The T cell receptor (beta chain) under discussion was sequenced for a study of blood T cell repertoires in COVID-19. In the study overall: Italy, Spain and the United States were the sources of the convalescent and acute COVID-19 samples. Nucleic acid was either cDNA or gDNA, and it came from T cells, B-cell-depleted T cells, or PBMCs.

In the original workflow: Cell counts per sample came from amplifying reference gene primers. Data came from immunoSEQ multiplex PCR; TCRdb stores just in-frame clones and leaves some out. For V, J and clone size, that table is used; D and trimming come from the DNA. The data hold hundreds of thousands of clones, with around 89% observed a single time. This clonotype was obtained from a woman in her thirties with acute or convalescent COVID-19. Sequenced sample: peripheral blood.

The DNA of the CDR3 is TGTGCCAGCAGTGAGGGCGCAGGGTCAGATACGCAGTATTTT. It codes for CASSEGAGSDTQYF. The chain is built from TRBV2 and TRBJ2-3; D is possibly TRBD1 (5 bases). The V and J ends lost 3 bases and 4 bases respectively, with 11 bases between them. Germline V gene lookup returns CDR1 SNHLY and CDR2 FYNNEI. CDR3 size: 14 residues.